The clone carrying this T cell receptor beta chain has only a few counts. One end of the junction does not line up with germline, which may come from a read error. The source of the sample is a study of technical replicates of blood from several donors. Generated by immunoSEQ multiplex PCR, the TCRdb table keeps only in-frame clones and is missing some. The sample carries around 69,000 clones, approximately 86% recorded once. CDR1 is SQVTM, CDR2 ANQGSEA, per germline. This CDR3 region has 11 residues. Sequencing input: PBMCs. The clonotype was recovered from a human donor in good health. Some clones in this sample may be carry-over from other donors' samples. The rearrangement links TRBV29-1 to TRBJ1-1; maybe TRBD1 (5 bases). CDR3 amino acids: CSGGGTTGAFF. The DNA of the CDR3 is TGCAGCGGGGGGGGGACTACTGGAGCTTTCTTT. Looking up the rest from reference TRBV29-1 and TRBJ1-1 gives the full variable domain: SAVISQKPSRDICQRGTSLTIQCQVDSQVTMMFWYRQQPGQSLTLIATANQGSEATYESGFVIDKFPISRPNLTFSTLTVSNMSPEDSSIYLCSGGGTTGAFFGQGTRLTVV.